Given below is one T cell receptor (beta chain) in context. Its antigen is still unknown. This sample was included in a study of T cell repertoires in cytomegalovirus infection. The CDR3 has 16 amino acids. CDR1 is SNHLY, CDR2 FYNNEI, per germline. Trimming took 6 bases from V and 7 from J, leaving 22 bases between them. TCRdb independently ran MiXCR on the reads; one entry per CDR3 protein. The sample holds roughly 160,000 distinct CDR3 sequences, less than 25% seen once. The V gene is TRBV2, the J gene TRBJ1-5; tentatively, D is TRBD1 (6 bases). The sequences come from CD8+ T cells from cultured PBMCs, collected from culture after CMV antigen stimulation. This TCR was sampled from a human donor in good health (CMV status not recorded). Some clones in this sample may be carry-over from other donors' samples. Here the CDR3 DNA reads TGTGCCAGCAGCTTCGAGGGGGGAGGCGCAAGGCAGCCCCAGCATTTT. Translating it yields CASSFEGGGARQPQHF.